The entry below describes one T cell receptor (beta chain). Antigen unknown. CDR1 and CDR2 from the germline V gene are MDHEN and SYDVKM. The J segment lost 0 bases and the V segment lost 4 bases, leaving 9 bases of the junction unmatched. The CDR3 consists of 17 residues. Profiling relied on immunoSEQ multiplex PCR, and the TCRdb table lists in-frame clones only, not all of them. This repertoire shows around 150,000 clones, roughly 86% found once; its top ten account for roughly 5%. This entry is derived from a study of T cell responses to AZD1222 COVID-19 vaccine. Whole-study results and caveats: Without day 14 samples, only post-peak T cell repertoires were studied. The study reported that nearly half of spike-specific TCRs target unmutated variant regions.

V and J are TRBV28 and TRBJ1-2; 9 nucleotides agree with TRBD1. This clonotype was sampled from an adult in good health. This sample comprised peripheral blood, obtained on day 0 of AZD1222 vaccination. Here the CDR3 DNA reads TGTGCCAGCAGTTCCGGGACAGGGAAGATCGCTAACTATGGCTACACCTTC. It specifies CASSSGTGKIANYGYTF.